This record looks at one TCR beta chain sequence and its context. Its antigen is undetermined. The data stem from a study of long-term antiretroviral therapy in people with HIV. Study results and caveats: ART preceded a rise in diversity that nonetheless stayed lower than in transplant donor controls. Clones that expanded before ART (that is, prior to treatment) dominated the repertoire at all time points. Blood, drawn from about 2004 to 2017, may reflect older ART regimens.

CDR3 length: 16 amino acids. CDR1 is SEHNR, CDR2 FQNEAQ, per germline (reference sequence). Trimming shortened V by 5 bases and J by 5 bases, and 18 bases separated the two germline ends. Assay version v3.0 of immunoSEQ was used, and it was run at survey level. This table comes from immunoSEQ multiplex PCR, and its TCRdb copy is limited to in-frame clones, with some not included. This table holds 32,000 or so clones, more than 60% found once. The TCR comes from a woman in her 50s with HIV. This chain connects TRBV7-9 to TRBJ1-4; D is undetermined. Sequencing used unsorted PBMCs, obtained 2 years after starting antiretroviral therapy. CDR3 loop: CASSPSIGRGNEKLFF. The CDR3, as DNA: TGTGCCAGCAGCCCATCGATAGGACGTGGGAATGAAAAACTGTTTTTT.